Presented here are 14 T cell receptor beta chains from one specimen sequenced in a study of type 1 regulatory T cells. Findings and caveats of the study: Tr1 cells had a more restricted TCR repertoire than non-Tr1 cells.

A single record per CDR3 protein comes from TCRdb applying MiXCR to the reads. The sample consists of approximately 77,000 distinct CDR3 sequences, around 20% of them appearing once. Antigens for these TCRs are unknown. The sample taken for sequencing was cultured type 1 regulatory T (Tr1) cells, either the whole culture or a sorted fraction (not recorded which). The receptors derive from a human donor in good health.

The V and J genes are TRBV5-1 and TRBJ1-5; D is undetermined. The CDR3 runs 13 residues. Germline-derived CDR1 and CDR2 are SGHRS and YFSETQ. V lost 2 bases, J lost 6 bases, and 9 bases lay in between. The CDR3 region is CASSLAGGQPQHF. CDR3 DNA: TGCGCCAGCAGCTTAGCAGGAGGTCAGCCCCAGCATTTT.

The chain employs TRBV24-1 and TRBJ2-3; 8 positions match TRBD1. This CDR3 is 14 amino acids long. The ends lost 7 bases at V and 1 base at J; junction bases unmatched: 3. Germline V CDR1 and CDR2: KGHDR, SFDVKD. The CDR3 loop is CATSATGGTDTQYF. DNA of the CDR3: TGTGCCACCAGCGCGACAGGGGGCACAGATACGCAGTATTTT.

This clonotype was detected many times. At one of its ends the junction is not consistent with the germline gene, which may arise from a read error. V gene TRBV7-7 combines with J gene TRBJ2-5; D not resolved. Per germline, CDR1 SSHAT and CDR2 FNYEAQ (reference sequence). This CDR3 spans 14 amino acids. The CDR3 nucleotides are TGTGCTAGCAGCTCTGGACCCACTCGGGAGACCCAGTACTTC. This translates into CASSSGPTRETQYF.

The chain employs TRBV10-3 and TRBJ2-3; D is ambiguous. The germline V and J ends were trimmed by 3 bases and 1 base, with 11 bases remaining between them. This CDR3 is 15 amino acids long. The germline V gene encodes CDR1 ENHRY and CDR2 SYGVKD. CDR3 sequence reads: CAISESRMGTDTQYF. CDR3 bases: TGTGCCATCAGTGAATCTAGGATGGGCACAGATACGCAGTATTTT.

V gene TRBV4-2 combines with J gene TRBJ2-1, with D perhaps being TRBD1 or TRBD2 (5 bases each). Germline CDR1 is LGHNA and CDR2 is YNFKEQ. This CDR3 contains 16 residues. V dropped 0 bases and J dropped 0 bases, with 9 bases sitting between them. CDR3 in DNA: TGTGCCAGCAGCCAAGATGGGGGTAGCTCCTACAATGAGCAGTTCTTC. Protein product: CASSQDGGSSYNEQFF.

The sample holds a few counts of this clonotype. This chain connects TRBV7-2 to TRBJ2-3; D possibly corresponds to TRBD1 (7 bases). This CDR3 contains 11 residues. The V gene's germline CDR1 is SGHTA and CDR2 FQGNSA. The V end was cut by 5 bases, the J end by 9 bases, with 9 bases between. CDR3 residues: CASSQGGTQYF. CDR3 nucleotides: TGTGCCAGCAGCCAGGGGGGAACGCAGTATTTT.

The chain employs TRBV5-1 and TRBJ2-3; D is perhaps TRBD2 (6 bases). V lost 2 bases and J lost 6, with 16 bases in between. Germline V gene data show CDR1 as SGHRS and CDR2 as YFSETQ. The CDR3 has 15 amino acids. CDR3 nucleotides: TGCGCCAGCAGCTTAAGCGGTGGAGGGGTTGATACGCAGTATTTT. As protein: CASSLSGGGVDTQYF. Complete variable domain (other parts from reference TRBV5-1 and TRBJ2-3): KAGVTQTPRYLIKTRGQQVTLSCSPISGHRSVSWYQQTPGQGLQFLFEYFSETQRNKGNFPGRFSGRQFSNSRSEMNVSTLELGDSALYLCASSLSGGGVDTQYFGPGTRLTVL.

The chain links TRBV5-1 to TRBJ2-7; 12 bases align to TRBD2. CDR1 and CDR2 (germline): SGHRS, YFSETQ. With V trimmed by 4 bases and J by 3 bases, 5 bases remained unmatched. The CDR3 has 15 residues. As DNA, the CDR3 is TGCGCCAGCAGCGCCGGACTAGCGGGGATCTACGAGCAGTACTTC. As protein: CASSAGLAGIYEQYF.

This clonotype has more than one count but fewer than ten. CDR3: CASSPGLAGGDTQYF. The CDR3 DNA sequence: TGTGCCAGCAGCCCTGGACTAGCGGGAGGGGATACGCAGTATTTT. V gene TRBV11-3 combines with J gene TRBJ2-3; 15 nucleotides match TRBD2. J was trimmed by 6 bases and V by 5 bases; bases with no gene match: 3. Germline V gene sequence: CDR1 SGHNT, CDR2 YENEEA. The CDR3 is 15 residues long.

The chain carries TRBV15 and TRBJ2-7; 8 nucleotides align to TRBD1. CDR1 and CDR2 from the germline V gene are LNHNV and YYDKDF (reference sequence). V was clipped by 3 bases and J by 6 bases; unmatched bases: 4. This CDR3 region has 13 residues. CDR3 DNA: TGTGCCACCAGCAGGACACAGGGGGGCGAGCAGTACTTC. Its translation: CATSRTQGGEQYF.

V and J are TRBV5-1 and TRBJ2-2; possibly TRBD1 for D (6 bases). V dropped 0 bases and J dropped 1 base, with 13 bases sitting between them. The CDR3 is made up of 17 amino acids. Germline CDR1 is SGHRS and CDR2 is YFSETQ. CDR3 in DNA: TGCGCCAGCAGCTTGGTGCCAGGGGCGATGAACACCGGGGAGCTGTTTTTT. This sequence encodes CASSLVPGAMNTGELFF.

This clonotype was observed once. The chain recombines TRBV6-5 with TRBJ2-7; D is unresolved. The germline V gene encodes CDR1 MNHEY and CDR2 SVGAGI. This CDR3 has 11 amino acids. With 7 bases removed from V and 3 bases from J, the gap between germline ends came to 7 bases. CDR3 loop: CASKSVYEQYF. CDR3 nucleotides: TGTGCCAGCAAAAGCGTCTACGAGCAGTACTTC.

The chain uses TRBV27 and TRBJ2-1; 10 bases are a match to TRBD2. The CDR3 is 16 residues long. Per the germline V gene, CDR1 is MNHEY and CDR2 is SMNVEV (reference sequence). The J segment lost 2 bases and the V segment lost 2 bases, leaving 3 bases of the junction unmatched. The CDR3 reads CASSLLLAGAYNEQFF. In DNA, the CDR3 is TGTGCCAGCAGTTTACTTCTAGCGGGAGCCTACAATGAGCAGTTCTTC.

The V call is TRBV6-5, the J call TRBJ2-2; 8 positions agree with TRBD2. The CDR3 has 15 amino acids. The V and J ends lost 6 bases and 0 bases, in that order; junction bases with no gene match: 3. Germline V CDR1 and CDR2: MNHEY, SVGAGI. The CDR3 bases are TGTGCCAGCAGCTTTAGCGGGGCGAACACCGGGGAGCTGTTTTTT. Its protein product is CASSFSGANTGELFF.